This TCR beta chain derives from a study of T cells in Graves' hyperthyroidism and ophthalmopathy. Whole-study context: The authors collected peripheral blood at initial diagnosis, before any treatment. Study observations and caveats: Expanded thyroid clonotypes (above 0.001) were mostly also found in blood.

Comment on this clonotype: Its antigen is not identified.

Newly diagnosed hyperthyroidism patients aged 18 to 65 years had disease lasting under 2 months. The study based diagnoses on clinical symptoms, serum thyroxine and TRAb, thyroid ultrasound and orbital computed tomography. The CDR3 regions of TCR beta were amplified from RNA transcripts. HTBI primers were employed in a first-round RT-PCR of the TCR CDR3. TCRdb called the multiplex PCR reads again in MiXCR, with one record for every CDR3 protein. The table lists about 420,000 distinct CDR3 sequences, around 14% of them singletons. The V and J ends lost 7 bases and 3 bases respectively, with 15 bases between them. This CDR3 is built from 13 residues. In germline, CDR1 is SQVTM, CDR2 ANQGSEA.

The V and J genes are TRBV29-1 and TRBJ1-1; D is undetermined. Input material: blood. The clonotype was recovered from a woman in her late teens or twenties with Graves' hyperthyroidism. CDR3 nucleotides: TGCAGCGCCAGCCTGGATGGGGACACTGAAGCTTTCTTT. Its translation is CSASLDGDTEAFF.